Described below is a single T cell receptor (beta chain) sequence and its context. These data originate in a study of blood T cell repertoires in COVID-19. About the research overall: The United States, Italy and Spain supplied acute and convalescent COVID-19 samples. T cells, B-cell-depleted T cells, or PBMCs supplied cDNA or gDNA.

After removal of 6 bases from V and 0 bases from J, the junction contained 6 bases not matched to a gene. CDR1 is MNHEY and CDR2 is SMNVEV in the germline V gene (reference sequence). The CDR3 length is 17 residues. Original handling: Using reference gene primer amplification, nucleated cell counts were estimated. Libraries were prepared by immunoSEQ multiplex PCR; TCRdb keeps only in-frame clonotypes and omits some of them. From that table come the V and J calls and clone size; the DNA was used to work out D and trimming. The profile shows approximately 260,000 clones, roughly nine tenths of them singletons.

Sequenced material: peripheral blood. The receptor was isolated from a man aged 60 to 75 who had recovered from COVID-19. This rearrangement joins TRBV27 to TRBJ2-6, with 9 positions matching TRBD1. Here the CDR3 DNA reads TGTGCCAGCAGCTGGGACAGGGCCCTCTCTGGGGCCAACGTCCTGACTTTC. It encodes CASSWDRALSGANVLTF. Full variable domain (remainder filled in from reference TRBV27 and TRBJ2-6): EAQVTQNPRYLITVTGKKLTVTCSQNMNHEYMSWYRQDPGLGLRQIYYSMNVEVTDKGDVPEGYKVSRKEKRNFPLILESPSPNQTSLYFCASSWDRALSGANVLTFGAGSRLTVL.